The rows below give T cell receptor beta chains drawn from one sample of a study of T-cell memory formation after mild COVID-19. TCRdb analysed the 5' RACE reads with MiXCR anew, one entry per CDR3 protein. The sample includes 360,000 or so distinct CDR3 sequences, around 27% seen only once; the top ten take roughly 14%. Sequenced sample: PBMCs or a T cell subset sorted from them (not recorded which). These receptor sequences come from an adult woman who had mild COVID-19 (a few samples of this study predate the infection). Cell type and time point are not known. Both conserved end residues are part of each CDR3. The D gene is left open where the match is weak. Size tells how often a clone was seen (once, few, many) or the class of an expanded clone, and some rows leave it out.

clone_size	d_call	v_call	j_call	cdr3_aa	cdr3_nt
once	-	TRBV5-5	TRBJ1-2	CASSPEEGRSGYTF	TGTGCCAGCAGCCCTGAAGAAGGCAGGTCCGGCTACACCTTC
-	TRBD2	TRBV12-3/TRBV12-4	TRBJ2-3	CASSLGSGRADTQYF	TGTGCCAGCAGTTTGGGTAGCGGGCGGGCAGATACGCAGTATTTT
-	-	TRBV12-3/TRBV12-4	TRBJ1-3	CASSPHLGNTIYF	TGTGCCAGCAGTCCTCACCTAGGAAACACCATATATTTT
-	-	TRBV7-9	TRBJ1-2	CASSLAAGAPNYGYTF	TGTGCCAGCAGCTTAGCGGCGGGGGCCCCCAACTATGGCTACACCTTC
many	TRBD1	TRBV20-1	TRBJ1-6	CSVMPGTVYSPLHF	TGCAGTGTGATGCCGGGGACAGTATATTCACCCCTCCACTTT
few	-	TRBV4-2	TRBJ2-3	CASSAGQGDADTQYF	TGTGCCAGCAGCGCTGGGCAGGGAGATGCAGATACGCAGTATTTT
-	TRBD1	TRBV7-8	TRBJ2-5	CASRNRRRDREETQYF	TGTGCCAGCAGAAACCGGCGTCGGGACAGGGAAGAGACCCAGTACTTC
-	-	TRBV20-1	TRBJ2-5	CSARVEEETQYF	TGCAGTGCTAGAGTCGAAGAAGAGACCCAGTACTTC
few	TRBD1	TRBV7-9	TRBJ2-7	CASSRTGGVYEQYF	TGTGCCAGCAGCCGGACAGGGGGCGTATACGAGCAGTACTTC
many	-	TRBV27	TRBJ2-3	CASSRIQYTDTQYF	TGTGCCAGCAGTCGAATCCAGTATACAGATACGCAGTATTTT
-	-	TRBV2	TRBJ2-7	CASNSGIRNEQYF	TGTGCCAGCAATTCGGGTATTCGCAACGAGCAGTACTTC
-	TRBD1	TRBV3-1	TRBJ1-2	CASSQAGTGRTNSYGYTF	TGTGCCAGCAGCCAAGCAGGGACAGGAAGGACCAATTCTTATGGCTACACCTTC
once	TRBD1	TRBV7-9	TRBJ2-4	CASSSQGTKNIQYF	TGTGCCAGCAGCTCACAGGGGACCAAAAACATTCAGTACTTC
-	TRBD1	TRBV29-1	TRBJ2-3	CSVEDRWQGVDTQYF	TGCAGCGTTGAAGATCGGTGGCAGGGGGTGGATACGCAGTATTTT
-	-	TRBV4-3	TRBJ2-7	CASSQEEGIVSYEQYF	TGCGCCAGCAGCCAAGAAGAGGGGATAGTGTCCTACGAGCAGTACTTC
-	-	TRBV4-2	TRBJ2-2	CASSQEVRNTGELFF	TGTGCCAGCAGCCAAGAAGTGAGGAACACCGGGGAGCTGTTTTTT
few	TRBD2	TRBV3-1	TRBJ2-5	CASSLSGTSAQETQYF	TGTGCCAGCAGCCTATCCGGGACTAGCGCCCAAGAGACCCAGTACTTC
-	-	TRBV7-2	TRBJ2-2	CASRSTDGLNTGELFF	TGTGCCAGCAGATCTACCGACGGGTTGAACACCGGGGAGCTGTTTTTT
few	TRBD2	TRBV7-2	TRBJ2-7	CASSLVSGRVSYEQYF	TGTGCCAGCAGCTTAGTTAGCGGGAGGGTCTCCTACGAGCAGTACTTC
few	TRBD2	TRBV20-1	TRBJ2-3	CSPWGGDLDTQYF	TGCAGTCCCTGGGGGGGAGATCTAGATACGCAGTATTTT
few	TRBD2	TRBV7-9	TRBJ2-3	CASSPEGLHDTQYF	TGTGCCAGCAGCCCAGAGGGACTACACGATACGCAGTATTTT
few	-	TRBV4-2	TRBJ2-5	CASSQGGWKETQYF	TGTGCCAGCAGCCAAGGTGGGTGGAAGGAGACCCAGTACTTC
-	TRBD2	TRBV12-3/TRBV12-4	TRBJ2-1	CASSFLAGEVFF	TGTGCCAGCAGTTTCCTAGCGGGGGAGGTGTTCTTC
-	TRBD2	TRBV5-1	TRBJ2-7	CASSWTSGNEQYF	TGCGCCAGCAGCTGGACTAGCGGGAACGAGCAGTACTTC
few	-	TRBV20-1	TRBJ1-2	CSAPTGPYGYTF	TGCAGTGCCCCGACAGGTCCCTATGGCTACACCTTC
-	-	TRBV7-9	TRBJ2-1	CASSLDASYNEQFF	TGTGCCAGCAGCCTCGACGCATCCTACAATGAGCAGTTCTTC
-	TRBD2	TRBV12-5	TRBJ2-7	CASGFPPGLASYEQYF	TGTGCTAGTGGTTTTCCCCCGGGACTAGCGTCCTACGAGCAGTACTTC
-	TRBD2	TRBV20-1	TRBJ2-7	CSARDTSGTDYEQYF	TGCAGTGCTAGAGATACTAGCGGAACAGATTACGAGCAGTACTTC
few	-	TRBV12-3/TRBV12-4	TRBJ2-2	CASSPDLPGELFF	TGTGCCAGCAGTCCGGACCTCCCCGGGGAGCTGTTTTTT
few	-	TRBV12-3/TRBV12-4	TRBJ2-3	CASRGGPDTQYF	TGTGCCAGCCGGGGAGGCCCAGATACGCAGTATTTT
few	-	TRBV27	TRBJ2-2	CASSILLSGELFF	TGTGCCAGCAGTATCCTTCTATCCGGGGAGCTGTTTTTT
-	TRBD1	TRBV5-1	TRBJ1-5	CASSGRTGWNQPQHF	TGCGCCAGCAGCGGGAGGACAGGGTGGAATCAGCCCCAGCATTTT
few	-	TRBV25-1	TRBJ2-5	CASRAAQETQYF	TGTGCCAGCAGAGCAGCTCAAGAGACCCAGTACTTC
few	-	TRBV7-2	TRBJ2-1	CASSLGFGTNEQFF	TGTGCCAGCAGCTTAGGATTTGGGACTAATGAGCAGTTCTTC
-	-	TRBV20-1	TRBJ1-5	CSATEGGGNQPQHF	TGCAGTGCTACCGAGGGGGGTGGCAATCAGCCCCAGCATTTT
-	-	TRBV3-1	TRBJ1-2	CASSQEGLGGLNYGYTF	TGTGCCAGCAGCCAAGAAGGGCTGGGGGGTCTAAACTATGGCTACACCTTC
few	-	TRBV4-2	TRBJ1-2	CASSHGGPESTF	TGTGCCAGCAGCCACGGCGGGCCCGAATCGACCTTC
-	-	TRBV7-2	TRBJ2-5	CASSPLPFRARETQYF	TGTGCCAGCAGCCCACTACCGTTCCGGGCCAGGGAGACCCAGTACTTC
-	TRBD1	TRBV15	TRBJ2-1	CATSRAGQGSEQFF	TGTGCCACCAGCAGAGCAGGACAGGGGAGTGAGCAGTTCTTC
-	-	TRBV4-2	TRBJ2-3	CASSQDGGTDTQYF	TGTGCCAGCAGCCAAGATGGGGGCACAGATACGCAGTATTTT
few	TRBD1	TRBV6-1	TRBJ1-4	CASSQRTGWDEKLFF	TGTGCCAGCAGCCAGAGGACAGGGTGGGATGAAAAACTGTTTTTT
-	-	TRBV20-1	TRBJ2-2	CSARLTTSSTGELFF	TGCAGTGCTAGGCTGACTACTAGCTCCACCGGGGAGCTGTTTTTT
-	-	TRBV5-4	TRBJ2-1	CASSLFYGTEQFF	TGTGCCAGCAGCTTATTTTACGGGACTGAGCAGTTCTTC
-	-	TRBV5-1	TRBJ2-1	CASSSSLGDNEQFF	TGCGCCAGCAGCTCCTCACTGGGCGACAATGAGCAGTTCTTC
-	-	TRBV6-5	TRBJ2-3	CASSLLGADTQYF	TGTGCCAGCAGTTTGTTGGGGGCAGATACGCAGTATTTT
-	-	TRBV24-1	TRBJ2-2	CATSDGWELHTGELFF	TGTGCCACCAGTGACGGGTGGGAGCTCCACACCGGGGAGCTGTTTTTT
-	-	TRBV5-4	TRBJ2-7	CASSATEYEQYF	TGTGCCAGCAGCGCGACAGAATACGAGCAGTACTTC
many	TRBD1	TRBV20-1	TRBJ2-3	CSASGTGSTDTQYF	TGCAGTGCTTCCGGGACAGGAAGCACAGATACGCAGTATTTT
-	-	TRBV12-3/TRBV12-4	TRBJ2-5	CASSFALLKEETQYF	TGTGCCAGCAGTTTCGCGCTTTTAAAGGAAGAGACCCAGTACTTC
-	-	TRBV5-1	TRBJ1-1	CASSLFGPDSEAFF	TGCGCCAGCAGCTTGTTTGGGCCGGACTCTGAAGCTTTCTTT
few	-	TRBV18	TRBJ2-7	CASSPAITGSYEQYF	TGTGCCAGCTCACCAGCGATAACAGGGTCATACGAGCAGTACTTC
few	TRBD2	TRBV10-3	TRBJ2-3	CAISAGEFVGTDTQYF	TGTGCCATCTCGGCGGGGGAGTTCGTGGGCACAGATACGCAGTATTTT
-	TRBD1	TRBV12-3/TRBV12-4	TRBJ1-1	CASRRTGVTEAFF	TGTGCCAGCAGGCGAACAGGGGTTACTGAAGCTTTCTTT
-	-	TRBV12-3/TRBV12-4	TRBJ1-1	CASKDAGGLHTEAFF	TGTGCCAGCAAGGACGCCGGGGGGCTCCACACTGAAGCTTTCTTT
few	-	TRBV12-3/TRBV12-4	TRBJ2-1	CASLLNNEQFF	TGTGCCAGTCTACTTAATAATGAGCAGTTCTTC